The 22 T cell receptor beta chains given below trace back to one sample, sequenced in a study of CD8 T cells in ankylosing spondylitis. TCRdb recomputed calls from the 5' RACE reads with MiXCR, one row per CDR3 protein. This table holds around 140,000 distinct CDR3 sequences, approximately 10% found once. Sequencing input: blood, either unsorted or a sorted T cell fraction (not recorded which). These receptors came from a female donor with ankylosing spondylitis or in good health (not recorded which).

This clonotype was counted between two and nine times. Written as DNA, the CDR3 is TGTGCCAGCAGGCTTACAGGGACCTCCTACGAGCAGTACTTC. It translates to CASRLTGTSYEQYF. This chain uses TRBV6-5 with TRBJ2-7; D is possibly TRBD1 (6 bases). CDR3 length: 14 residues. CDR1 and CDR2 (germline): MNHEY, SVGAGI. Trimming left V 6 bases short and J 0 bases short, with 12 bases between.

About this clonotype: Possible read error: a much larger clone is one base away. CDR3: CASRPTGINEQLF. In nucleotides, the CDR3 is TGTGCCAGCAGGCCGACAGGGATCAATGAGCAGCTCTTC. The V and J genes are TRBV12-3 or TRBV12-4 and TRBJ2-1, with TRBD1 matching over 7 bases. The CDR3 consists of 13 residues.

This clonotype showed up many times. The J gene is TRBJ2-1, the V gene TRBV20-1; no definite D call. Germline CDR1 DFQATT, CDR2 SNEGSKA (reference sequence). Trimming left V 7 bases short and J 5 bases short, with 9 bases between. CDR3 length equals 11 residues. The CDR3 protein is CSVRTDNEQFF. CDR3 sequence (DNA): TGCAGTGTACGGACGGACAATGAGCAGTTCTTC.

This clonotype has only a few counts. This chain joins TRBV27 and TRBJ1-1, with 7 bases that match TRBD1. The junction had 3 bases not matched to a gene; V was cut back by 0 bases and J by 2 bases. This CDR3 region has 15 residues. In germline, CDR1 is MNHEY, CDR2 SMNVEV (reference sequence). The CDR3 loop reads CASSLSGTVNTEAFF. The DNA for the CDR3 is TGTGCCAGCAGTTTATCCGGGACAGTCAACACTGAAGCTTTCTTT.

This clonotype was found many times. This sequence joins TRBV20-1 and TRBJ2-1; 11 nucleotides line up with TRBD2. Per the germline V gene, CDR1 is DFQATT and CDR2 is SNEGSKA (reference sequence). V shed 2 bases, J shed 1 base, and the junction held 7 bases outside the gene matches. CDR3 length: 17 residues. CDR3 DNA sequence: TGCAGTGCTAGATATAGCGGGAGGGCCAAGTCCTACAATGAGCAGTTCTTC. Its protein is CSARYSGRAKSYNEQFF.

This clonotype has at least ten counts. The CDR3 DNA is TGTGCCACCAGCAGCGTTAGGGGCGTAGCGGAGACCCAGTACTTC. It translates to CATSSVRGVAETQYF. The chain recombines TRBV15 with TRBJ2-5; D is tentatively TRBD1 or TRBD2 (5 bases each). The germline V gene encodes CDR1 LNHNV and CDR2 YYDKDF (reference sequence). Trimming stripped 3 bases from V and 5 bases from J, with 16 bases between. CDR3 length equals 15 residues.

This clonotype was found many times. The chain carries TRBV29-1 and TRBJ1-5; 8 bases agree with TRBD1. The CDR3 totals 13 residues. Per the germline V gene, CDR1 is SQVTM and CDR2 is ANQGSEA. J was trimmed by 7 bases and V by 4 bases; bases with no gene match: 6. The CDR3 spells CSVGAGGRQPQHF. CDR3 bases: TGCAGCGTTGGTGCAGGGGGCCGGCAGCCCCAGCATTTT.

This clonotype was recorded many times. The chain combines TRBV2 with TRBJ1-3, with D tentatively TRBD1 (6 bases). In germline, CDR1 is SNHLY, CDR2 FYNNEI. V gave up 6 bases and J gave up 3 bases, with 12 bases separating them. This CDR3 has 14 amino acids. The CDR3 DNA reads TGTGCCAGCAGCGCTAGGGGGGTTGGAAACACCATATATTTT. This codes for CASSARGVGNTIYF.

This clonotype was detected many times. The gene calls are TRBV29-1 and TRBJ2-3; D is uncertain. Germline assignment: CDR1 SQVTM and CDR2 ANQGSEA. This CDR3 has 16 amino acids. V lost 0 bases, J lost 1 base, and 14 bases lay in between. In DNA form, the CDR3 reads TGCAGCGTTGAAGATCCTCTTCGGAAGGGCACAGATACGCAGTATTTT. Protein product: CSVEDPLRKGTDTQYF.

A few counts support this clonotype. This chain uses TRBV28 with TRBJ2-4, with a tentative D call TRBD1 (5 bases). In germline, CDR1 is MDHEN, CDR2 SYDVKM. Trimming cost V 6 bases and J 1 base, with 10 bases left between them. This CDR3 spans 14 amino acids. The CDR3 sequence: CASSPGAAKNIQYF. The CDR3, as DNA: TGTGCCAGCAGCCCTGGGGCTGCCAAAAACATTCAGTACTTC.

This clonotype was seen repeatedly, ten times or more. The genes are TRBV27 and TRBJ2-7; TRBD2 matches at 10 bases. Per germline, CDR1 MNHEY and CDR2 SMNVEV (reference sequence). The V and J ends lost 3 bases and 5 bases, in that order; junction bases with no gene match: 4. The CDR3 spans 14 residues. The CDR3 nucleotides read TGTGCCAGCAGTTTTGGTCTAGCGGGGGACGAGCAGTACTTC. This sequence encodes CASSFGLAGDEQYF.

At least ten counts were recorded for this clonotype. The rearrangement uses TRBV7-9 and TRBJ1-2; a weak D match, TRBD1 (5 bases). Per germline, CDR1 SEHNR and CDR2 FQNEAQ (reference sequence). V shed 1 base and J shed 4 bases, with 19 bases lying between them. This CDR3 has 17 amino acids. CDR3 coding DNA: TGTGCCAGCAGCTTAGGGACGACCGGGGGGAACTTCTATGGCTACACCTTC. This sequence encodes CASSLGTTGGNFYGYTF.

This clonotype was seen repeatedly, ten times or more. The DNA for the CDR3 is TGCGCCAGCGCCCCGGGGGGGCAAATAAATGAGCAGTTCTTC. The encoded protein is CASAPGGQINEQFF. The chain is built from TRBV5-1 and TRBJ2-1; TRBD2 aligns across 8 bases. Germline CDR1 reads SGHRS; CDR2 reads YFSETQ. The V and J ends lost 7 bases and 7 bases, in that order; junction bases with no gene match: 10. The CDR3 totals 14 residues.

This clonotype was picked up many times. The CDR3 here is CASSLSRDYEQFF. DNA of the CDR3: TGCGCCAGCAGCCTTTCCCGGGACTATGAGCAGTTCTTC. The V call is TRBV5-1, the J call TRBJ2-1, with D possibly being TRBD2 (6 bases). Trimming took off 4 bases at V and 8 bases at J, with 13 bases between the two ends. CDR3 size: 13 residues. Germline V gives CDR1 SGHRS, CDR2 YFSETQ.

This clonotype was observed many times. The CDR3 region has the DNA TGTGCCAGCACCCGGGGGGGGACCGCGAACACCGGGGAGCTGTTTTTT. Protein: CASTRGGTANTGELFF. The J gene is TRBJ2-2, the V gene TRBV12-3 or TRBV12-4; 8 nucleotides align to TRBD2. The V gene end was trimmed by 7 bases and the J gene end by 0 bases; junction bases not matched to a gene: 7. This CDR3 comprises 16 residues.

At least ten counts were recorded for this clonotype. The gene calls are TRBV12-3 or TRBV12-4 and TRBJ2-1; D unclear. This CDR3 has 13 amino acids. With 7 bases removed from V and 7 bases from J, the gap between germline ends came to 14 bases. The CDR3 here is CASTPGPGNEQFF. Written as DNA, the CDR3 is TGTGCCAGCACTCCCGGTCCTGGAAATGAGCAGTTCTTC.

This clonotype showed up many times. The genes are TRBV28 and TRBJ2-2; no clear D gene. Looked up from germline, CDR1 is MDHEN and CDR2 is SYDVKM. Trimming took 2 bases from V and 6 from J, leaving 10 bases between them. The CDR3 extends over 14 amino acids. CDR3 sequence reads: CASSLTVPAGELFF. The CDR3 DNA is TGTGCCAGCAGTTTAACAGTGCCCGCCGGGGAGCTGTTTTTT.

The gene calls are TRBV5-4 and TRBJ1-2; TRBD1 agrees at 7 bases. The V gene end was trimmed by 1 base and the J gene end by 7 bases; junction bases not matched to a gene: 7. CDR1 and CDR2 from the germline V gene are SGHNT and YYREEE (reference sequence). This CDR3 is built from 14 residues. In DNA form, the CDR3 reads TGTGCCAGCAGCTTGAGGGGGCGCGAGGGTGGCTACACCTTC. It yields the protein CASSLRGREGGYTF.

This clonotype was seen ten or more times. V gene TRBV4-2 combines with J gene TRBJ2-5; 10 bases match TRBD2. The V and J ends lost 0 bases and 0 bases, in that order; junction bases with no gene match: 1. The CDR3 is 16 residues long. CDR1 is LGHNA, CDR2 YNFKEQ, per germline. This CDR3 reads CASSQEGLADQETQYF. For the CDR3, the DNA is TGTGCCAGCAGCCAAGAAGGACTAGCGGACCAAGAGACCCAGTACTTC.

This clonotype was recorded a few times. This chain joins TRBV4-1 and TRBJ1-1; D gene uncertain. The germline V gene encodes CDR1 MGHRA and CDR2 YSYEKL. The CDR3 has 14 residues. V was pared by 0 bases and J by 5 bases, with 10 bases between. This CDR3 is CASSQELVSTEAFF. Here the CDR3 DNA reads TGCGCCAGCAGCCAAGAATTGGTTTCTACTGAAGCTTTCTTT.

This clonotype appeared many times. The chain employs TRBV20-1 and TRBJ2-2; D call uncertain. V was clipped by 3 bases and J by 1 base, with 9 bases between them. The CDR3 covers 14 residues. In germline, CDR1 is DFQATT, CDR2 SNEGSKA (reference sequence). This CDR3 reads CSASKVGNTGELFF. DNA of the CDR3: TGCAGTGCTAGTAAGGTGGGGAACACCGGGGAGCTGTTTTTT.

The chain couples TRBV5-1 to TRBJ2-7; unclear D gene. The CDR3 spans 14 residues. V was shortened by 4 bases and J by 2 bases, with 13 bases between the two germline ends. CDR1 and CDR2 from the germline V gene are SGHRS and YFSETQ. In nucleotides, the CDR3 is TGCGCCAGCAGCGTACAGAATAGGGCCTACGAGCAGTACTTC. Its protein is CASSVQNRAYEQYF.